The sequence of this T cell receptor beta chain was determined in a study of blood T cell repertoires in COVID-19. At the level of the study: Researchers got acute and convalescent COVID-19 samples from the United States, Italy and Spain.

Germline V gene lookup returns CDR1 MNHNY and CDR2 SVGAGI (reference sequence). The CDR3 loop spans 12 amino acids. Trimming shortened V by 6 bases and J by 5 bases, and 10 bases separated the two germline ends. Exposed enrollees had met someone with a PCR-confirmed or clinician-diagnosed COVID-19 case at some point within the 2 weeks before study entry. Per the authors' pipeline: Amplification with reference gene primers provided the estimates of nucleated cell counts. Method: immunoSEQ multiplex PCR; TCRdb's copy keeps in-frame clones and lacks some. Clone size and V and J calls were adopted from that table, with D and trimming inferred from the DNA. The sample carries 200,000 to 250,000 clones, 88% recorded once.

The specimen was PBMCs or T cells enriched from blood (not recorded which). J is TRBJ2-5 and V is TRBV6-6; no firm D call. The receptor's source is a woman younger than 45 who had been exposed to COVID-19. CDR3 protein: CASSSSLETQYF. In nucleotides, the CDR3 is TGTGCCAGCAGCTCCTCACTTGAGACCCAGTACTTC.